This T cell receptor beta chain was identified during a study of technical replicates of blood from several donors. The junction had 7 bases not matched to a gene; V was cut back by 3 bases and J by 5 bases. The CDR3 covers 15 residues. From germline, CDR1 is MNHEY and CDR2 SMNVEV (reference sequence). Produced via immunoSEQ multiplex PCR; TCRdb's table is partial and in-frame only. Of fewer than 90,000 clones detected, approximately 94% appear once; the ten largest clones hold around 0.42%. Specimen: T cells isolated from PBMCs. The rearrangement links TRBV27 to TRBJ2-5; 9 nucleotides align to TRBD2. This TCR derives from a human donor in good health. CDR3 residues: CASSFLAGNLETQYF. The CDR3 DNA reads TGTGCCAGCAGTTTTCTAGCGGGAAATCTTGAGACCCAGTACTTC.